These T cell receptor beta chains were read from a single sample in a study of blood T cell repertoires in COVID-19. Method: immunoSEQ multiplex PCR; TCRdb's copy keeps in-frame clones and lacks some. In the table there are approximately 150,000 clones, roughly 88% of which are singletons. Specimen: peripheral blood. These receptor sequences come from a man aged 18 to 35 with COVID-19, enrolled during active disease. The CDR3 runs from the conserved cysteine through the conserved F or W. A D gene is named only where the DNA matches it firmly. For some rows the clone size is stated as once, few or many, or as a class when expanded; others skip it.

v_gene: TRBV19
abundance: once
j_gene: TRBJ2-1
d_gene: TRBD2
CDR3aa: CASSTPSGRAWNEQFF
CDR3nt: TGTGCCAGTAGTACACCTAGCGGGAGGGCTTGGAATGAGCAGTTCTTC

v_gene: TRBV28
abundance: -
j_gene: TRBJ1-4
d_gene: -
CDR3aa: CASTSPAGQGEKLLF
CDR3nt: TGTGCCAGCACCAGTCCCGCCGGACAAGGTGAAAAACTGCTTTTT

v_gene: TRBV18
abundance: few
j_gene: TRBJ2-7
d_gene: TRBD1
CDR3aa: CASSPPAPGGSYEQYF
CDR3nt: TGTGCCAGCTCACCGCCCGCCCCAGGGGGCTCCTACGAGCAGTACTTC

v_gene: TRBV6-6
abundance: -
j_gene: TRBJ1-1
d_gene: -
CDR3aa: CASSLEENTEAFF
CDR3nt: TGTGCCAGCAGTTTGGAGGAGAACACTGAAGCTTTCTTT

v_gene: TRBV28
abundance: -
j_gene: TRBJ1-5
d_gene: -
CDR3aa: CASSLLAGRNQPQHF
CDR3nt: TGTGCCAGCAGTTTATTGGCAGGGCGCAATCAGCCCCAGCATTTT

v_gene: TRBV3-1/TRBV3-2
abundance: -
j_gene: TRBJ1-4
d_gene: -
CDR3aa: CASSHKSVPGEKLLF
CDR3nt: TGTGCCAGCAGCCATAAGTCCGTCCCGGGTGAAAAACTGCTTTTT

v_gene: TRBV27
abundance: -
j_gene: TRBJ2-5
d_gene: TRBD2
CDR3aa: CASSLWASGKETQYF
CDR3nt: TGTGCCAGCAGTTTATGGGCTAGCGGGAAGGAGACCCAGTACTTC

v_gene: TRBV6-5
abundance: -
j_gene: TRBJ1-1
d_gene: -
CDR3aa: CASSYSLNTEAFF
CDR3nt: TGTGCCAGCAGTTATAGCCTGAACACTGAAGCTTTCTTT

v_gene: TRBV21-1
abundance: -
j_gene: TRBJ1-2
d_gene: -
CDR3aa: CASSKGGVPNPISCYGYTF
CDR3nt: TGTGCCAGCAGCAAAGGGGGGGTCCCAAACCCAATATCCTGTTATGGCTACACCTTC

v_gene: TRBV24-1
abundance: -
j_gene: TRBJ2-3
d_gene: -
CDR3aa: CATSDWKGLPTDTQYF
CDR3nt: TGTGCCACCAGTGATTGGAAGGGGCTACCCACAGATACGCAGTATTTT

v_gene: TRBV3-1/TRBV3-2
abundance: -
j_gene: TRBJ2-3
d_gene: TRBD2
CDR3aa: CASSQEGPGGGTDTQYF
CDR3nt: TGTGCCAGCAGCCAAGAAGGGCCGGGAGGGGGCACAGATACGCAGTATTTT

v_gene: TRBV11-2
abundance: -
j_gene: TRBJ1-4
d_gene: TRBD1
CDR3aa: CASSLGQTNEKLFF
CDR3nt: TGTGCCAGCAGCTTGGGACAGACTAATGAAAAACTGTTTTTT

v_gene: TRBV6-5
abundance: -
j_gene: TRBJ1-6
d_gene: -
CDR3aa: CASSYSGQGNSPLHF
CDR3nt: TGTGCCAGCAGTTACTCGGGGCAGGGGAATTCACCCCTCCACTTT

v_gene: TRBV13
abundance: -
j_gene: TRBJ2-2
d_gene: TRBD1
CDR3aa: CASSLTGAGELFF
CDR3nt: TGTGCCAGCAGCTTGACAGGGGCCGGGGAGCTGTTTTTT

v_gene: TRBV9
abundance: -
j_gene: TRBJ1-4
d_gene: -
CDR3aa: CASSGGGHGEKLFF
CDR3nt: TGTGCCAGCAGCGGAGGAGGGCACGGGGAAAAACTGTTTTTT

v_gene: TRBV15
abundance: -
j_gene: TRBJ2-1
d_gene: -
CDR3aa: CATSRRGSSYNEQFF
CDR3nt: TGTGCCACCAGCAGAAGAGGGAGCTCCTACAATGAGCAGTTCTTC

v_gene: TRBV27
abundance: -
j_gene: TRBJ1-6
d_gene: TRBD1
CDR3aa: CASSGQGGAYF
CDR3nt: TGTGCCAGCAGTGGACAGGGGGGGGCCTACTTT

v_gene: TRBV6-5
abundance: -
j_gene: TRBJ2-1
d_gene: -
CDR3aa: CASSYSSWGRGEQFF
CDR3nt: TGTGCCAGCAGTTACTCGTCGTGGGGGCGTGGCGAGCAGTTCTTC

v_gene: TRBV29-1
abundance: once
j_gene: TRBJ2-1
d_gene: -
CDR3aa: CSAPLFGEQFF
CDR3nt: TGCAGCGCCCCCCTGTTCGGGGAGCAGTTCTTC

v_gene: TRBV6-4
abundance: -
j_gene: TRBJ2-1
d_gene: -
CDR3aa: CASSDGGDGYNEQFF
CDR3nt: TGTGCCAGCAGTGACGGGGGCGACGGGTACAATGAGCAGTTCTTC

v_gene: TRBV19
abundance: once
j_gene: TRBJ2-3
d_gene: -
CDR3aa: CASSMVGLTDTQYF
CDR3nt: TGTGCCAGTAGTATGGTGGGACTGACAGATACGCAGTATTTT

v_gene: TRBV9
abundance: -
j_gene: TRBJ2-7
d_gene: -
CDR3aa: CASSGGAGSPYEQYF
CDR3nt: TGTGCCAGCAGCGGGGGCGCGGGGAGTCCCTACGAGCAGTACTTC

v_gene: TRBV6-6
abundance: -
j_gene: TRBJ2-3
d_gene: TRBD1
CDR3aa: CASSYSGQGTDTQYF
CDR3nt: TGTGCCAGCAGTTACTCGGGACAGGGAACAGATACGCAGTATTTT

v_gene: TRBV6-5
abundance: once
j_gene: TRBJ2-1
d_gene: -
CDR3aa: CASTIGGNEQFF
CDR3nt: TGTGCCAGCACCATAGGGGGAAATGAGCAGTTCTTC

v_gene: TRBV4-3
abundance: -
j_gene: TRBJ2-2
d_gene: -
CDR3aa: CASSQDSGDSTGELFF
CDR3nt: TGCGCCAGCAGCCAAGATTCCGGGGATTCGACCGGGGAGCTGTTTTTT

v_gene: TRBV5-1
abundance: -
j_gene: TRBJ2-1
d_gene: -
CDR3aa: CASSAEFGSYNEQFF
CDR3nt: TGCGCCAGCAGCGCTGAGTTCGGCTCCTACAATGAGCAGTTCTTC

v_gene: TRBV25-1
abundance: -
j_gene: TRBJ1-5
d_gene: -
CDR3aa: CASSESRGGQPQHF
CDR3nt: TGTGCCAGCAGTGAATCTAGGGGCGGTCAGCCCCAGCATTTT

v_gene: TRBV5-6
abundance: once
j_gene: TRBJ1-2
d_gene: -
CDR3aa: CASSLIGARGGYTF
CDR3nt: TGTGCCAGCAGCTTAATAGGGGCTAGAGGCGGCTACACCTTC

v_gene: TRBV2
abundance: -
j_gene: TRBJ2-4
d_gene: -
CDR3aa: CASTPRRQGRRVAKNIQYF
CDR3nt: TGTGCCAGCACCCCCCGGCGGCAGGGAAGGAGGGTAGCCAAAAACATTCAGTACTTC

v_gene: TRBV12-3/TRBV12-4
abundance: -
j_gene: TRBJ2-1
d_gene: -
CDR3aa: CASSPDSYNEQFF
CDR3nt: TGTGCCAGCAGTCCAGACAGTTACAATGAGCAGTTCTTC

v_gene: TRBV6-2/TRBV6-3
abundance: once
j_gene: TRBJ1-6
d_gene: -
CDR3aa: CASSYRGQNSPLHF
CDR3nt: TGTGCCAGCAGTTACCGAGGACAGAATTCACCCCTCCACTTT

v_gene: TRBV10-3
abundance: -
j_gene: TRBJ2-7
d_gene: TRBD1
CDR3aa: CAISNRGYEQYF
CDR3nt: TGTGCCATCAGTAACAGGGGCTACGAGCAGTACTTC

v_gene: TRBV12-3/TRBV12-4
abundance: -
j_gene: TRBJ1-1
d_gene: -
CDR3aa: CASTNIPTEAFF
CDR3nt: TGTGCCAGCACAAACATCCCCACTGAAGCTTTCTTT

v_gene: TRBV6-2/TRBV6-3
abundance: -
j_gene: TRBJ1-1
d_gene: TRBD1
CDR3aa: CASSTGGSGNTEAFF
CDR3nt: TGTGCCAGCAGCACAGGGGGCTCCGGGAACACTGAAGCTTTCTTT

v_gene: TRBV28
abundance: -
j_gene: TRBJ1-6
d_gene: TRBD1
CDR3aa: CASRGQGLYNSPLHF
CDR3nt: TGTGCCAGCAGGGGACAGGGGCTTTATAATTCACCCCTCCACTTT

v_gene: TRBV10-3
abundance: -
j_gene: TRBJ2-3
d_gene: TRBD2
CDR3aa: CAISAPGLAGGPISTDTQYF
CDR3nt: TGTGCCATAAGTGCCCCCGGACTAGCGGGAGGTCCTATTAGCACAGATACGCAGTATTTT

v_gene: TRBV9
abundance: -
j_gene: TRBJ1-1
d_gene: -
CDR3aa: CASSPLTEAFF
CDR3nt: TGTGCCAGCAGCCCCCTCACTGAAGCTTTCTTT

v_gene: TRBV23-1
abundance: -
j_gene: TRBJ2-1
d_gene: TRBD1
CDR3aa: CASSQPKPDRGRQFF
CDR3nt: TGCGCCAGCAGTCAACCGAAACCTGACAGGGGAAGGCAGTTCTTC

v_gene: TRBV19
abundance: -
j_gene: TRBJ2-7
d_gene: -
CDR3aa: CASRYGRGSSYEQYF
CDR3nt: TGTGCCAGTAGATACGGCAGGGGATCCTCCTACGAGCAGTACTTC

v_gene: TRBV5-6
abundance: -
j_gene: TRBJ1-5
d_gene: -
CDR3aa: CASSRVDFPQPQHF
CDR3nt: TGTGCCAGCAGCCGGGTGGATTTTCCTCAGCCCCAGCATTTT

v_gene: TRBV28
abundance: -
j_gene: TRBJ2-2
d_gene: -
CDR3aa: CASNSQGTGELFF
CDR3nt: TGTGCCAGCAATTCTCAGGGGACCGGGGAGCTGTTTTTT

v_gene: TRBV4-2
abundance: -
j_gene: TRBJ2-1
d_gene: TRBD2
CDR3aa: CASSRTWGSGSLGNNEQFF
CDR3nt: TGTGCCAGCAGCCGCACATGGGGTAGCGGGTCCCTTGGTAACAATGAGCAGTTCTTC

v_gene: TRBV3-1/TRBV3-2
abundance: -
j_gene: TRBJ2-7
d_gene: TRBD2
CDR3aa: CASDTLAGNTYEQYF
CDR3nt: TGTGCCAGCGATACCCTAGCGGGAAATACCTACGAGCAGTACTTC

v_gene: TRBV10-3
abundance: -
j_gene: TRBJ2-2
d_gene: TRBD2
CDR3aa: CAISSGNPTGELFF
CDR3nt: TGTGCCATCAGTAGCGGGAACCCCACCGGGGAGCTGTTTTTT

v_gene: TRBV19
abundance: -
j_gene: TRBJ2-1
d_gene: TRBD1
CDR3aa: CASSIEQGYEQFF
CDR3nt: TGTGCCAGTAGTATAGAACAGGGGTATGAGCAGTTCTTC

v_gene: TRBV30
abundance: -
j_gene: TRBJ2-1
d_gene: TRBD2
CDR3aa: CAWSVPGLAGFSSYNEQFF
CDR3nt: TGTGCCTGGAGTGTACCCGGACTAGCGGGTTTCAGCTCCTACAATGAGCAGTTCTTC

v_gene: TRBV4-3
abundance: -
j_gene: TRBJ2-3
d_gene: -
CDR3aa: CASSQEPARWQYF
CDR3nt: TGCGCCAGCAGCCAAGAACCGGCTAGGTGGCAGTATTTT

v_gene: TRBV9
abundance: -
j_gene: TRBJ2-2
d_gene: -
CDR3aa: CASSVVSGVGGLFF
CDR3nt: TGTGCCAGCAGCGTAGTATCAGGTGTCGGGGGGCTGTTTTTT